A selection of T cell receptor beta chains follows, all from one sample in a study of circulating CD8 cells and anti-PD-1 response in melanoma. TCRdb called the reads again in MiXCR, with one record for every CDR3 protein. The sample consists of about 1,200 distinct CDR3 sequences, approximately 6.2% of them appearing once. This specimen was CD8+ T cells from PBMCs, taken at baseline or after one month of anti-PD-1 therapy (not recorded which). The receptors come from a human donor with melanoma. CDR3s include the opening cysteine and the closing phenylalanine or tryptophan. The D gene is left open where the match is weak. A clone size is listed for some rows: how often the clone was seen (once, few, many), or a class if it is expanded.

J gene	D gene	V gene	clone size	CDR3 DNA	CDR3 protein
TRBJ2-1	-	TRBV4-1	large	TGCGCCAGCAGCCAAGTAAACAATGAGCAGTTCTTC	CASSQVNNEQFF
TRBJ1-5	-	TRBV27	medium-sized	TGTGCCAGCAGTCCCCCGACAGTTAGCAATCAGCCCCAGCATTTT	CASSPPTVSNQPQHF
TRBJ2-7	TRBD1	TRBV19	few	TGTGCCAATAGCCCTACAGGGGGCATCTACGAGCAGTACTTC	CANSPTGGIYEQYF
TRBJ1-3	TRBD1	TRBV5-5	medium-sized	TGTGCCAGCAGCCTAGCAGGGGGCTCTGGAAACACCATATATTTT	CASSLAGGSGNTIYF
TRBJ1-5	-	TRBV21-1	few	TGTGCCAGCAGCAAAGATGGGGAGAATCAGCCCCAGCATTTT	CASSKDGENQPQHF
TRBJ2-7	TRBD2	TRBV7-9	medium-sized	TGTGCCAGCAGCCCGGTGAGCGGGGGGGTGGACGAGCAGTACTTC	CASSPVSGGVDEQYF
TRBJ1-2	TRBD1	TRBV19	-	TGTGCCAGTGCCACAGGGGCGGGAGGCTACACCTTC	CASATGAGGYTF
TRBJ1-2	-	TRBV6-1	-	TGTGCCAGCAGACCACAGGGTATGAGTAACTATGGCTACACCTTC	CASRPQGMSNYGYTF
TRBJ2-7	-	TRBV19	large	TGTGCCAGTAGTAATCATAACGAGCAGTACTTC	CASSNHNEQYF
TRBJ2-2	-	TRBV28	large	TGTGCCAGCAGTGACAGCGCTTCGAACACCGGGGAGCTGTTTTTT	CASSDSASNTGELFF
TRBJ2-1	-	TRBV19	large	TGTGCCAGTGCCCCTCCGGACATCCAGTCCCATGAGCAGTTCTTC	CASAPPDIQSHEQFF
TRBJ2-2	-	TRBV19	medium-sized	TGTGCCAGTAGTGGGGGAGAGCTGTTTTTT	CASSGGELFF
TRBJ1-5	TRBD1	TRBV19	-	TGTGCCAGACCCGGGACAGGGCATCAGCCCCAGCATTTT	CARPGTGHQPQHF
TRBJ2-7	TRBD2	TRBV25-1	large	TGTGCCAGCAGTGAAAGGGCGGGGGACTCCTACGAGCAGTACTTC	CASSERAGDSYEQYF
TRBJ2-1	-	TRBV29-1	medium-sized	TGCAGCGTTGGGTGGGCCACACAAAGCTACAATGAGCAGTTCTTC	CSVGWATQSYNEQFF
TRBJ1-5	-	TRBV19	medium-sized	TGTGCCAGTGGGGGGCAGCCCCAGCATTTT	CASGGQPQHF
TRBJ2-7	-	TRBV27	-	TGTGCCAGCTCCGGTGGGGGTCCCTACGAGCAGTACTTC	CASSGGGPYEQYF
TRBJ2-2	-	TRBV6-1	medium-sized	TGTGCCAGCAGTGACCGGGATGCCGGGGAGCTGTTTTTT	CASSDRDAGELFF
TRBJ1-1	-	TRBV19	medium-sized	TGTGCCAGTATCGCCGGGCCCGGAGGTACTGAAGCTTTCTTT	CASIAGPGGTEAFF
TRBJ2-2	-	TRBV29-1	large	TGCAGCGTTGACCCGAGGATGTTTTTT	CSVDPRMFF
TRBJ1-6	-	TRBV2	large	TGTGCCAGCATGGGGCAGGGTGGCCATAATTCACCCCTCCACTTT	CASMGQGGHNSPLHF
TRBJ1-2	-	TRBV19	medium-sized	TGTGCCAGTAGTCTCCAACCGGGCGCTAACTATGGCTACACCTTC	CASSLQPGANYGYTF
TRBJ2-7	-	TRBV19	large	TGTGCCAGTAGTCCCAGGGTCAGCTCCTACGAGCAGTACTTC	CASSPRVSSYEQYF
TRBJ1-5	-	TRBV4-1	large	TGCGCCAGCAGCCAAGATTACAGGAGCAATCAGCCCCAGCATTTT	CASSQDYRSNQPQHF
TRBJ1-4	-	TRBV4-1	medium-sized	TGCGCCAGCAGAGCCCTAGACCTCGTCCAGTTTGGGGAAAAACTGTTTTTT	CASRALDLVQFGEKLFF